These 23 T cell receptor beta chains were all obtained from the same sample, sequenced in a study of metastatic and nonmetastatic thyroid tumors. No treatment of any kind had been given to any patient before thyroid surgery. Through MiXCR, TCRdb re-clonotyped the PCR reads. Among 25,000 to 30,000 clones listed, 4% to 5% were seen once. Sequencing input: blood. The receptors were gathered from a female donor with papillary thyroid cancer or a benign thyroid nodule (not recorded which). Some clones in this sample may be carry-over from other donors' samples.

The chain uses TRBV3-1 and TRBJ2-7, with TRBD2 matching 9 bases. The CDR3 spans 14 residues. CDR1 LGHDT and CDR2 YNNKEL come from the germline V gene (reference sequence). With V trimmed by 9 bases and J by 7 bases, 13 bases remained unmatched. CDR3: CASTGLAGTGEQYF. The CDR3, as DNA: TGTGCCAGTACAGGGCTAGCGGGAACTGGGGAGCAGTACTTC.

This clone counts as medium-sized. The chain joins TRBV19 to TRBJ2-1, with TRBD2 identical over 10 bases. V was clipped by 6 bases and J by 9 bases; unmatched bases: 11. Germline V gene sequence: CDR1 LNHDA, CDR2 SQIVND (reference sequence). The CDR3 has 15 amino acids. The CDR3 coding sequence is TGTGCCAGTAGGGGTCTGAGCGGGAGGGCGTCTGAGCAGTTCTTC. This translates into CASRGLSGRASEQFF.

V and J are TRBV6-9 and TRBJ2-1; TRBD1 is a possible D gene (5 bases). The germline CDR1 and CDR2 sequences are MNHGY and SVAAGI. V lost 3 bases to trimming and J lost 8 bases, with 11 bases between them. This CDR3 contains 13 residues. CDR3 coding DNA: TGTGCCAGCAGTTACCCCGACAGCCATGAGCAGTTCTTC. Translation: CASSYPDSHEQFF.

This clone appeared a few times. The chain uses TRBV10-3 and TRBJ1-2; D call uncertain. The ends were cut back, 3 bases at V and 4 bases at J, with 9 bases in the middle. CDR1 ENHRY and CDR2 SYGVKD come from the germline V gene. The CDR3 contains 13 residues. The CDR3: CAISEVDGYGYTF. Here the CDR3 DNA reads TGTGCCATCAGTGAAGTAGACGGCTATGGCTACACCTTC.

This clone was seen a few times. The chain recombines TRBV28 with TRBJ2-1; D might be TRBD2 (6 bases). Germline V gene sequence: CDR1 MDHEN, CDR2 SYDVKM. V was shortened by 1 base and J by 4 bases, with 14 bases between the two germline ends. This CDR3 spans 16 amino acids. The CDR3 nucleotides read TGTGCCAGCAGTTTATCGCGTGGGGGGTTGTACAATGAGCAGTTCTTC. It codes for CASSLSRGGLYNEQFF.

The V gene is TRBV10-3, the J gene TRBJ2-7; 8 bases are shared with TRBD1. Trimming removed 3 bases from V and 3 bases from J; junction bases left unmatched: 13. This CDR3 is built from 17 residues. In germline, CDR1 is ENHRY, CDR2 SYGVKD. In DNA, the CDR3 is TGTGCCATCAGTGAAGGATATACAGGGGGAGTGAACTACGAGCAGTACTTC. Translating gives CAISEGYTGGVNYEQYF.

This clone was counted at least ten times. This chain uses TRBV10-3 with TRBJ1-6, with 10 bases identical to TRBD1. CDR1 and CDR2 from the germline V gene are ENHRY and SYGVKD. V dropped 0 bases and J dropped 11; count of bases not matched to a gene: 16. CDR3 length: 19 amino acids. The CDR3 loop is CAISESFVGDRGYGAPLHF. The DNA of the CDR3 is TGTGCCATCAGTGAGTCTTTTGTAGGGGACAGGGGCTATGGAGCACCCCTCCACTTT.

The sample holds many counts of this clone. The genes are TRBV29-1 and TRBJ2-2; 12 positions agree with TRBD2. The CDR3 has 16 amino acids. V trimming: 4 bases; J trimming: 4 bases; junction bases outside the gene matches: 7. Germline V gives CDR1 SQVTM, CDR2 ANQGSEA. In DNA, the CDR3 is TGCAGCGTTGGGGGACTAGCGGGCTTGGGCACCGGGGAGCTGTTTTTT. This translates into CSVGGLAGLGTGELFF.

This clone was observed many times. V usage is TRBV25-1 and J usage is TRBJ1-4; no clear D. Germline assignment: CDR1 MGHDK and CDR2 SYGVNS. The CDR3 is 13 amino acids. Trimming cost V 1 base and J 5 bases, with 5 bases left between them. The CDR3 protein is CASSEFGNEKLFF. The CDR3 DNA sequence: TGTGCCAGCAGTGAATTTGGAAATGAAAAACTGTTTTTT. Supplemented by reference TRBV25-1 and TRBJ1-4, the full variable domain reads EADIYQTPRYLVIGTGKKITLECSQTMGHDKMYWYQQDPGMELHLIHYSYGVNSTEKGDLSSESTVSRIRTEHFPLTLESARPSHTSQYLCASSEFGNEKLFFGSGTQLSVL.

The rearrangement uses TRBV28 and TRBJ2-2, with 8 bases identical to TRBD2. The CDR3 is made up of 16 amino acids. From germline, CDR1 is MDHEN and CDR2 SYDVKM. J was trimmed by 9 bases and V by 5 bases; bases with no gene match: 14. CDR3 nucleotide sequence: TGTGCCAGCAGTACTAGCGGTGCCCTAAGAAACCGGGAGCTGTTTTTT. Its protein product is CASSTSGALRNRELFF.

This clone was detected many times. This chain links TRBV6-2 or TRBV6-3 with TRBJ1-2; unclear D gene. The CDR3 spans 14 residues. The germline gives CDR1 MNHEY, CDR2 SVGEGT. V was trimmed by 7 bases and J by 6 bases, leaving 18 bases between them. The CDR3 spells CASNVPGRIDGYTF. The CDR3 coding sequence is TGTGCCAGCAACGTTCCGGGGAGGATCGATGGCTACACCTTC.

This clone was detected only a few times. The chain has TRBV2 and TRBJ1-2; unclear D gene. There are 13 residues in the CDR3. CDR1 is SNHLY, CDR2 FYNNEI, per germline. The germline V and J ends were trimmed by 4 bases and 4 bases, with 10 bases remaining between them. The CDR3, as DNA: TGTGCCAGCAGTGCGGACGGGAGCTATGGCTACACCTTC. As protein: CASSADGSYGYTF.

This clone has just a few counts. Germline is not matched at one junction end, which may reflect a read error. The V call is TRBV10-1, the J call TRBJ2-7, with 8 bases matching TRBD2. The length of the CDR3 is 15 residues. Looked up from germline, CDR1 is WNHNN and CDR2 is SYGVQD (reference sequence). The CDR3 DNA reads TGCACCAGCAGCCAGCGGGGGAAGAAGTCCTACGAGCAGTACTTC. Protein sequence: CTSSQRGKKSYEQYF.

This clone was seen a handful of times. The chain carries TRBV9 and TRBJ2-1; possibly TRBD2 for D (5 bases). CDR1 SGDLS and CDR2 YYNGEE come from the germline V gene. Trimming stripped 3 bases from V and 1 base from J, with 17 bases between. This CDR3 is built from 17 residues. CDR3 amino acids: CASSATIALVSYNEQFF. The CDR3, as DNA: TGTGCCAGCAGCGCGACTATCGCCCTCGTGTCCTACAATGAGCAGTTCTTC. The entire variable domain, with the rest obtained from reference TRBV9 and TRBJ2-1, is as follows: DSGVTQTPKHLITATGQRVTLRCSPRSGDLSVYWYQQSLDQGLQFLIQYYNGEERAKGNILERFSAQQFPDLHSELNLSSLELGDSALYFCASSATIALVSYNEQFFGPGTRLTVL.

This clone has just a few counts. V and J are TRBV11-2 and TRBJ2-1; D may be TRBD1 (6 bases). Germline V gene sequence: CDR1 SGHAT, CDR2 FQNNGV. The length of the CDR3 is 14 residues. Trimming took 5 bases from V and 8 from J, leaving 16 bases between them. CDR3 in amino acids: CASSPSWGLDEQFF. The CDR3 nucleotides are TGTGCCAGCAGCCCGAGTTGGGGGCTCGATGAGCAGTTCTTC.

The chain is built from TRBV6-1 and TRBJ2-7; D uncertain. The CDR3 totals 13 residues. Between the trimmed V and J ends, which lost 6 bases and 4 bases, there was a span of 13 bases. Germline CDR1 is MNHNS and CDR2 is SASEGT. The CDR3 spells CASSPGRIYEQYF. The DNA for the CDR3 is TGTGCCAGCAGCCCAGGACGGATTTACGAGCAGTACTTC.

In its sample, this clone ranks as medium-sized (0.01 to 0.1%). This chain connects TRBV15 to TRBJ1-2, with 7 bases lining up with TRBD1. CDR3 length: 13 amino acids. Germline loops: CDR1 LNHNV, CDR2 YYDKDF (reference sequence). V was pared by 5 bases and J by 3 bases, with 3 bases of the junction left unmatched. The CDR3 coding sequence is TGTGCCACCAGCTCCGGGACAGACTATGGCTACACCTTC. This encodes CATSSGTDYGYTF. Together with reference TRBV15 and TRBJ1-2, the CDR3 gives the full variable domain: DAMVIQNPRYQVTQFGKPVTLSCSQTLNHNVMYWYQQKSSQAPKLLFHYYDKDFNNEADTPDNFQSRRPNTSFCFLDIRSPGLGDTAMYLCATSSGTDYGYTFGSGTRLTVV.

V is TRBV5-5 and J is TRBJ1-2; tentative D call: TRBD1 (6 bases). Germline V gene data show CDR1 as SGHKS and CDR2 as YYEKEE (reference sequence). V lost 0 bases, J lost 8 bases, and 14 bases lay in between. This CDR3 has 14 residues. The CDR3 here is CASSLELTGSGYTF. In DNA form, the CDR3 reads TGTGCCAGCAGCTTGGAACTTACAGGGAGCGGCTACACCTTC. The full variable domain, completed using reference TRBV5-5 and TRBJ1-2, is DAGVTQSPTHLIKTRGQQVTLRCSPISGHKSVSWYQQVLGQGPQFIFQYYEKEERGRGNFPDRFSARQFPNYSSELNVNALLLGDSALYLCASSLELTGSGYTFGSGTRLTVV.

This clone was picked up a small number of times. V usage is TRBV2 and J usage is TRBJ2-2; weak D call: TRBD1 (6 bases). This CDR3 region has 13 residues. V was shortened by 7 bases and J by 1 base, with 7 bases between the two germline ends. Germline V lookup: CDR1 SNHLY, CDR2 FYNNEI. CDR3 loop: CASTGVNTGELFF. The DNA of the CDR3 is TGTGCCAGCACAGGGGTGAACACCGGGGAGCTGTTTTTT. The full variable domain, with the rest looked up from reference TRBV2 and TRBJ2-2, is EPEVTQTPSHQVTQMGQEVILRCVPISNHLYFYWYRQILGQKVEFLVSFYNNEISEKSEIFDDQFSVERPDGSNFTLKIRSTKLEDSAMYFCASTGVNTGELFFGEGSRLTVL.

The V gene is TRBV6-2 or TRBV6-3, the J gene TRBJ1-2, with D uncertain. Germline loops: CDR1 MNHEY, CDR2 SVGEGT. CDR3 length: 14 amino acids. With 5 bases removed from V and 8 bases from J, the gap between germline ends came to 18 bases. The CDR3 region has the DNA TGTGCCAGCAGTCCCGTTTATTGGGTGCAAGGCTACACCTTC. Translating it yields CASSPVYWVQGYTF.

The table lists this clone with a few counts. A junction end diverges from the germline sequence, so it may reflect a read error. Other DNA sequences in the same sample also yield this CDR3. The chain uses TRBV11-2 and TRBJ2-3, with 7 bases lining up with TRBD1. CDR1 and CDR2 (germline): SGHAT, FQNNGV. This CDR3 comprises 16 residues. In DNA form, the CDR3 reads TGTGCCAGCAGCCGCACAGGGGAAACACACACAGATACACAGTATTTT. Amino acids: CASSRTGETHTDTQYF.

This clone has ten or more counts. J is TRBJ2-1 and V is TRBV4-1, with 14 bases aligning to TRBD2. The germline gives CDR1 MGHRA, CDR2 YSYEKL. The CDR3 runs to 17 residues. V dropped 4 bases and J dropped 2; count of bases not matched to a gene: 4. The CDR3 coding sequence is TGCGCCAGCAGCCGGGGACTAGCGGGAGTTGCCTACAATGAGCAGTTCTTC. This translates into CASSRGLAGVAYNEQFF.

Many counts were recorded for this clone. The CDR3 reads CASSLGRDIAFF. For the CDR3, the DNA is TGTGCCAGCAGCTTAGGAAGGGACATAGCTTTCTTT. The J gene is TRBJ1-1, the V gene TRBV5-6; D perhaps matches TRBD1 (6 bases). The V end lost 2 bases, the J end lost 10 bases, and 12 bases lay between the germline ends. Germline V CDR1 and CDR2: SGHDT, YYEEEE. This CDR3 region has 12 residues.